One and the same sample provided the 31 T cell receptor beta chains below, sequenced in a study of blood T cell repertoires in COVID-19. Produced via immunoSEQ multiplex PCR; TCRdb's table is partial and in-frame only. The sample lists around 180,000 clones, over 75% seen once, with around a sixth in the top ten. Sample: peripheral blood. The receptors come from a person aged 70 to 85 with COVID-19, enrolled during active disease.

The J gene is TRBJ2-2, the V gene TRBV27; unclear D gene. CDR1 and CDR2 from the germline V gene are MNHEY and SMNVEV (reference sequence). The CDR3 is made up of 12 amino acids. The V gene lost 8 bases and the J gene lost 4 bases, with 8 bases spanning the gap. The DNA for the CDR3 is TGTGCCAGCCCCTCCCGCACCGGGGAGCTGTTTTTT. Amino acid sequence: CASPSRTGELFF.

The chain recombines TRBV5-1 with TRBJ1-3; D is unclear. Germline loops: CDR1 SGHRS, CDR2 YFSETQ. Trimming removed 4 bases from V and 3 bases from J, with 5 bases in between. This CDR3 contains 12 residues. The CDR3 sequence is CASSLIGNTIYF. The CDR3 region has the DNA TGCGCCAGCAGCCTTATTGGAAACACCATATATTTT.

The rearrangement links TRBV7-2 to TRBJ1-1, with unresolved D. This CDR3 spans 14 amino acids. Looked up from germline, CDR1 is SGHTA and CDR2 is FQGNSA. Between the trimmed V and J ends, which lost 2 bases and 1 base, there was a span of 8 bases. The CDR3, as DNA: TGTGCCAGCAGCTTAAGCAGACAGAACACTGAAGCTTTCTTT. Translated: CASSLSRQNTEAFF.

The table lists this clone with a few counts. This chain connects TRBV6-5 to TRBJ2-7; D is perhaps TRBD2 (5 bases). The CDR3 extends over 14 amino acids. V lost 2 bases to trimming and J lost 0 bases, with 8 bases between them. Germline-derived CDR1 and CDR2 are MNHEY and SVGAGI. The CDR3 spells CASSYEGSSYEQYF. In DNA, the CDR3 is TGTGCCAGCAGTTACGAAGGGAGCTCCTACGAGCAGTACTTC.

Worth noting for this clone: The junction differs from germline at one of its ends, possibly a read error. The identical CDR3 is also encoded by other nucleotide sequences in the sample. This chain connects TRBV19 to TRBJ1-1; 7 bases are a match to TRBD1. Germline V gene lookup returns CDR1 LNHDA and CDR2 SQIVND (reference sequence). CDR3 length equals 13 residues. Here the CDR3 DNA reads TGTGCCAGTACCCCGACAGGGAACGCTGAAGCTTTCTTT. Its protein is CASTPTGNAEAFF. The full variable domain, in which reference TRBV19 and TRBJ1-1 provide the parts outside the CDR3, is DGGITQSPKYLFRKEGQNVTLSCEQNLNHDAMYWYRQDPGQGLRLIYYSQIVNDFQKGDIAEGYSVSREKKESFPLTVTSAQKNPTAFYLCASTPTGNAEAFFGQGTRLTVV.

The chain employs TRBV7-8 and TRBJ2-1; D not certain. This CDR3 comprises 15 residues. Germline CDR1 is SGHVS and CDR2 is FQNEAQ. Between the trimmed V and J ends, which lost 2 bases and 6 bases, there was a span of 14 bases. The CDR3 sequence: CASSLYSGERNEQFF. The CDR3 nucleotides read TGTGCCAGCAGCTTATACTCCGGCGAGCGCAATGAGCAGTTCTTC.

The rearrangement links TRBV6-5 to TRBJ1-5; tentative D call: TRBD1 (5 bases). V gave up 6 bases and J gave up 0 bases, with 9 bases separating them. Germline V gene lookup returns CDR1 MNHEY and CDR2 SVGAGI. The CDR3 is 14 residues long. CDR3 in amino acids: CASSQGRSNQPQHF. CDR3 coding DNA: TGTGCCAGCAGCCAGGGTCGTAGCAATCAGCCCCAGCATTTT.

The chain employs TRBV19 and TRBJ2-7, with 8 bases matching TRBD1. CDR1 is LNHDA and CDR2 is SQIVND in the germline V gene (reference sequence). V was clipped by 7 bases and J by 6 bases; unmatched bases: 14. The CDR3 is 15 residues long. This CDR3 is CASNTPGQGGSEQYF. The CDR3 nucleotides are TGTGCCAGTAACACGCCCGGACAGGGAGGTAGCGAGCAGTACTTC.

The chain's CDR3 is CASSNPQTNTGELFF. For the CDR3, the DNA is TGTGCCAGCAGCAACCCTCAGACGAACACCGGGGAGCTGTTTTTT. This chain links TRBV5-4 with TRBJ2-2, with D unresolved. Germline CDR1 SGHNT, CDR2 YYREEE (reference sequence). Between the trimmed V and J ends, which lost 4 bases and 0 bases, there was a span of 10 bases. The CDR3 runs to 15 residues.

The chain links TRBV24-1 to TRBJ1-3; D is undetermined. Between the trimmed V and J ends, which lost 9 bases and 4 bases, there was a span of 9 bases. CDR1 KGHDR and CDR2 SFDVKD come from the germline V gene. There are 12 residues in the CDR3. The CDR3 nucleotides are TGTGCCACCCTGACGACAGGAAACACCATATATTTT. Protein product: CATLTTGNTIYF.

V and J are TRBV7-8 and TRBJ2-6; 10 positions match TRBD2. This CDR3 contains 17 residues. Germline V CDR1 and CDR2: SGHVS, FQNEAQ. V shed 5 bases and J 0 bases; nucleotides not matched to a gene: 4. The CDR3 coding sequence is TGTGCCAGCAGCAGAAGCGGGGGGGCCTCTGGGGCCAACGTCCTGACTTTC. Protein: CASSRSGGASGANVLTF.

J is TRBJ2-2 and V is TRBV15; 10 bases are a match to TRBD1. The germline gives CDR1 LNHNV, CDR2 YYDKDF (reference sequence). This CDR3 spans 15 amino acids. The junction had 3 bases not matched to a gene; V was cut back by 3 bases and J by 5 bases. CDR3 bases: TGTGCCACCAGCAGGGACAGGGGGGATACCGGGGAGCTGTTTTTT. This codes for CATSRDRGDTGELFF. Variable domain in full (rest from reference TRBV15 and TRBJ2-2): DAMVIQNPRYQVTQFGKPVTLSCSQTLNHNVMYWYQQKSSQAPKLLFHYYDKDFNNEADTPDNFQSRRPNTSFCFLDIRSPGLGDTAMYLCATSRDRGDTGELFFGEGSRLTVL.

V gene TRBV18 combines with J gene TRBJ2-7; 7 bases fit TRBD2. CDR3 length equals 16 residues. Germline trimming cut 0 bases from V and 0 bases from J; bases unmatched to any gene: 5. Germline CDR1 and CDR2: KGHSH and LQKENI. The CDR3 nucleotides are TGTGCCAGCTCACCACCGGGGGGACTAACCTCCTACGAGCAGTACTTC. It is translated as CASSPPGGLTSYEQYF.

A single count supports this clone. CDR3 protein: CASSMTGLNTGELFF. CDR3 nucleotide sequence: TGTGCCAGTAGTATGACAGGTCTGAACACCGGGGAGCTGTTTTTT. The gene calls are TRBV19 and TRBJ2-2; perhaps TRBD1 as D (6 bases). The CDR3 sequence is 15 residues long. Germline values: CDR1 LNHDA, CDR2 SQIVND (reference sequence). V lost 3 bases and J 1 base, leaving 9 bases between the germline ends.

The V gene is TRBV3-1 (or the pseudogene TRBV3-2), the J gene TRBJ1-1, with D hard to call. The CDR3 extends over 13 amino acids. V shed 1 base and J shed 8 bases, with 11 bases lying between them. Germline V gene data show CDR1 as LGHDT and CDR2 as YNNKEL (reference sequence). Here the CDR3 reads CASSQGGWREAFF. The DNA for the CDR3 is TGTGCCAGCAGCCAAGGCGGGTGGAGAGAAGCTTTCTTT.

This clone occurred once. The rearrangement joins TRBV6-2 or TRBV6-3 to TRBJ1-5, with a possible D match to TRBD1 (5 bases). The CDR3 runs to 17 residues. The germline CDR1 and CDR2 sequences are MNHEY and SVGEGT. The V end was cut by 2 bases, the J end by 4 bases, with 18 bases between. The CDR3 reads CASSYGDRTNTNQPQHF. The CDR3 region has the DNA TGTGCCAGCAGTTACGGCGACAGAACTAACACGAATCAGCCCCAGCATTTT.

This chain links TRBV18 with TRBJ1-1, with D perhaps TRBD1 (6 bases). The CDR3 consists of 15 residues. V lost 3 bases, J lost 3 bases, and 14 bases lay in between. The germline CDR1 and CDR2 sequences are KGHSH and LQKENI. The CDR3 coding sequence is TGTGCCAGCTCACCCCTTGCCAGGGGTTACACTGAAGCTTTCTTT. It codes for CASSPLARGYTEAFF.

The CDR3 spells CASSQTSGARSYTF. DNA for the CDR3: TGCGCCAGCAGCCAGACTTCAGGGGCTCGGAGCTACACCTTC. The chain employs TRBV4-3 and TRBJ1-2, with D tentatively TRBD1 (6 bases). V was trimmed by 3 bases and J by 9 bases, leaving 17 bases between them. The V gene's germline CDR1 is LGHNA and CDR2 YSLEER. The CDR3 covers 14 residues.

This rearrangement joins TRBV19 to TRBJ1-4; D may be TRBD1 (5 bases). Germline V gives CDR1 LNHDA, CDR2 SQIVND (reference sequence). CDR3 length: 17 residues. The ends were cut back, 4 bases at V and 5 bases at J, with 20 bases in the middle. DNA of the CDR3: TGTGCCAGTAGTAGAGAAAAAACAGGTGTGGGGAATGAAAAACTGTTTTTT. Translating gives CASSREKTGVGNEKLFF.

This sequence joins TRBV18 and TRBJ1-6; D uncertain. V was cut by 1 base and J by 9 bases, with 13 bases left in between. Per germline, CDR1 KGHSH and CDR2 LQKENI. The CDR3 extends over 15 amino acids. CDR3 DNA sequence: TGTGCCAGCTCACCACGAGGGTTGGAGGGTTCACCCCTCCACTTT. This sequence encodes CASSPRGLEGSPLHF.

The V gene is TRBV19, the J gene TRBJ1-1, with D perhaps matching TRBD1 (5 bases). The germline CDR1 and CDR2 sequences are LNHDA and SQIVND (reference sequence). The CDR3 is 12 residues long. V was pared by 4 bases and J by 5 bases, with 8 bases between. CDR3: CASSNRGTEAFF. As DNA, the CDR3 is TGTGCCAGTAGTAATAGGGGAACTGAAGCTTTCTTT.

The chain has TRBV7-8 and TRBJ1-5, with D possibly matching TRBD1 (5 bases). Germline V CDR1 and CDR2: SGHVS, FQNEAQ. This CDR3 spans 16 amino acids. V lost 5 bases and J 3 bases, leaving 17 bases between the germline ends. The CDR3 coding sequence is TGTGCCAGCAGCGCGGTAATTTCAGGGAACAATCAGCCCCAGCATTTT. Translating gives CASSAVISGNNQPQHF.

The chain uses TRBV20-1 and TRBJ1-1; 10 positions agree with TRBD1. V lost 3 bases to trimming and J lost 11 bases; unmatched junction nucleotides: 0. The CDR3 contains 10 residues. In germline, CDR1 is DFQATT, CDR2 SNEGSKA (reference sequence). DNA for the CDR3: TGCAGTGCTAGGGACAGGGGGGCTTTCTTT. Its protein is CSARDRGAFF.

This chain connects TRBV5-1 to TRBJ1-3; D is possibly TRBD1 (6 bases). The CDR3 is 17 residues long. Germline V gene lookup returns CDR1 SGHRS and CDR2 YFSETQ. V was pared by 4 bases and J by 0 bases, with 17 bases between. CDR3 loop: CASSIGGRGYSGNTIYF. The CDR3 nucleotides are TGCGCCAGCAGCATTGGGGGCCGAGGATACTCTGGAAACACCATATATTTT.

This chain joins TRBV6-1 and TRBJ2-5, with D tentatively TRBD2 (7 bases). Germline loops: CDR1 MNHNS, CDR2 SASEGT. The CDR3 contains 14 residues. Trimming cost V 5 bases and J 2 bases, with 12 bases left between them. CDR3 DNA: TGTGCCAGCAGTAAAGGGGGGGTGCAAGAGACCCAGTACTTC. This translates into CASSKGGVQETQYF.

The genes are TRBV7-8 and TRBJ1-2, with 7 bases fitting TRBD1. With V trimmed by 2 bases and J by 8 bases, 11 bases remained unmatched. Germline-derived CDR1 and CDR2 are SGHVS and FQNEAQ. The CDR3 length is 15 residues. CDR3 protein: CASSLSFVQGWGYTF. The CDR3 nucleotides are TGTGCCAGCAGCTTAAGCTTCGTACAGGGGTGGGGCTACACCTTC.

The CDR3 sequence: CASSRPSGGWLDEQFF. The CDR3 nucleotides read TGTGCCAGCAGCCGACCTAGCGGGGGGTGGTTGGATGAGCAGTTCTTC. This chain joins TRBV11-2 and TRBJ2-1, with 11 bases that match TRBD2. This CDR3 is 16 amino acids long. Per germline, CDR1 SGHAT and CDR2 FQNNGV. Trimming removed 5 bases from V and 8 bases from J; junction bases left unmatched: 11.

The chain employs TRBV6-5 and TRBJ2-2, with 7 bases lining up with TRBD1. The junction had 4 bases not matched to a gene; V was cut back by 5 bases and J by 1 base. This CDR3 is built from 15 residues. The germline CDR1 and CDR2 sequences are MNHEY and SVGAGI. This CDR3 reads CASSRTGVNTGELFF. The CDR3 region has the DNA TGTGCCAGCAGTCGAACAGGGGTGAACACCGGGGAGCTGTTTTTT.

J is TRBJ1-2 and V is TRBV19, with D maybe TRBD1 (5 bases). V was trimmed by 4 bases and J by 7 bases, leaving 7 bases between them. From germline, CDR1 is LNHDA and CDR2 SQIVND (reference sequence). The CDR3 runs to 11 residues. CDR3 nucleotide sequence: TGTGCCAGTAGTAAGGGGTTTGGCTACACCTTC. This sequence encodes CASSKGFGYTF.

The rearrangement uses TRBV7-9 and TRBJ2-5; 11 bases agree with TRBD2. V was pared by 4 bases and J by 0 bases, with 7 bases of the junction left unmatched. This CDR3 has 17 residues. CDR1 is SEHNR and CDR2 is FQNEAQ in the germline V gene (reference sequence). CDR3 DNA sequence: TGTGCCAGCAGCTCCACCCTAGCGGGGGGAGACCAAGAGACCCAGTACTTC. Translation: CASSSTLAGGDQETQYF.

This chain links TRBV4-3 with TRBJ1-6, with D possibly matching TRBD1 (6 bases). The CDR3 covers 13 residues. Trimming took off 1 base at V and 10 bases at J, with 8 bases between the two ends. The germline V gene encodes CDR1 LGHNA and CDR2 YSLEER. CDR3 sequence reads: CASSQVQGSPLHF. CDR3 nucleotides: TGCGCCAGCAGCCAAGTGCAGGGGTCACCCCTCCACTTT.